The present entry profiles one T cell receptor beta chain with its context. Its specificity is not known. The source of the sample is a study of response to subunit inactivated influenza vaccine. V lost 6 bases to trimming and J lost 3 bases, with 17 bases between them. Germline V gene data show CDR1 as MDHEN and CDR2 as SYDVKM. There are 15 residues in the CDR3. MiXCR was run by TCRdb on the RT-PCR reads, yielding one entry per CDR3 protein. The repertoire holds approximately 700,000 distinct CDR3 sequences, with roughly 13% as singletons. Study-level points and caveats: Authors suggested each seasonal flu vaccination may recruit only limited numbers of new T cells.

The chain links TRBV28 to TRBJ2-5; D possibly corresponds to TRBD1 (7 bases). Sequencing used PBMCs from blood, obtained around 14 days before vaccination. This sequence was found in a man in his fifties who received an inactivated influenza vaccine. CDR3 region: CASRPGGRGKETQYF. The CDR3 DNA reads TGTGCCAGCAGGCCAGGGGGGAGAGGAAAAGAGACCCAGTACTTC.